This TCR beta chain was recovered during a study of T cell responses to AZD1222 COVID-19 vaccine. Study-wide points: In the spike-specific TCR repertoire, nearly half reportedly target unmutated variant regions.

For this clone: The antigen is undetermined.

The assay was immunoSEQ multiplex PCR, and TCRdb's table has in-frame clones only and misses some. The data contain 150,000 to 200,000 clones, over 80% of them singletons. The CDR3 is 16 residues long. CDR1 MNHEY and CDR2 SMNVEV come from the germline V gene (reference sequence). V dropped 3 bases and J dropped 0 bases, with 13 bases sitting between them. The sequence came from an adult in good health. Sample: peripheral blood, taken on day 0 of AZD1222 vaccination. The chain has TRBV27 and TRBJ2-3, with D perhaps matching TRBD2 (5 bases). The CDR3 region has the DNA TGTGCCAGCAGTTTTCGGCTAGCCTTTAGCACAGATACGCAGTATTTT. Translated: CASSFRLAFSTDTQYF.